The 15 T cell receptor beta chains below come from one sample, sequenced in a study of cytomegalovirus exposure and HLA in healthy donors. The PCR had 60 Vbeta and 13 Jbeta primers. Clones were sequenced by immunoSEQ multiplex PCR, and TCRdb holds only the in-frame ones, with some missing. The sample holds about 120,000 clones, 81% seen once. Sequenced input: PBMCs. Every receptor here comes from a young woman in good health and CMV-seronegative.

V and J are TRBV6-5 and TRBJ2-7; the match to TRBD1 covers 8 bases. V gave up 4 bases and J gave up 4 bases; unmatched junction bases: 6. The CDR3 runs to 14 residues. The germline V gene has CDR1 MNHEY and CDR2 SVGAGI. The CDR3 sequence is CASSFPGGLYEQYF. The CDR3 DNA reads TGTGCCAGCAGTTTTCCAGGGGGCTTATACGAGCAGTACTTC.

The CDR3 sequence is CASSLGQASEEQYF. Written as DNA, the CDR3 is TGTGCCAGCAGCTTAGGACAGGCCTCCGAGGAGCAGTACTTC. The chain employs TRBV7-9 and TRBJ2-7, with D maybe TRBD1 (6 bases). V was shortened by 1 base and J by 7 bases, with 14 bases between the two germline ends. Germline V gene lookup returns CDR1 SEHNR and CDR2 FQNEAQ (reference sequence). This CDR3 has 14 amino acids.

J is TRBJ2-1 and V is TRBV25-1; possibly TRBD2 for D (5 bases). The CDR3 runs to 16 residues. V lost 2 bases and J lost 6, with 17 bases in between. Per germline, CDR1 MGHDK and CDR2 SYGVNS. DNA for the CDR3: TGTGCCAGCAGTGAACTTATCGGGATAACCGGCAATGAGCAGTTCTTC. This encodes CASSELIGITGNEQFF.

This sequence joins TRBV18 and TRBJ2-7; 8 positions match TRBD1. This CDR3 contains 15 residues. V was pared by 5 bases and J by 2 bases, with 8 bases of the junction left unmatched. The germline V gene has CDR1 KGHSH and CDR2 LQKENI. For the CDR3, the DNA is TGTGCCAGCTCATCAGACAGGGGTCGCGCCTACGAGCAGTACTTC. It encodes CASSSDRGRAYEQYF.

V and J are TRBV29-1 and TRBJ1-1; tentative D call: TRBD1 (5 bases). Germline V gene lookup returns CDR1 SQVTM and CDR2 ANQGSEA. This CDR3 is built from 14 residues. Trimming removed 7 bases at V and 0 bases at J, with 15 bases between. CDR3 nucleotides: TGCAGCGCGCTGGGGGGGGTCATGAACACTGAAGCTTTCTTT. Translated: CSALGGVMNTEAFF.

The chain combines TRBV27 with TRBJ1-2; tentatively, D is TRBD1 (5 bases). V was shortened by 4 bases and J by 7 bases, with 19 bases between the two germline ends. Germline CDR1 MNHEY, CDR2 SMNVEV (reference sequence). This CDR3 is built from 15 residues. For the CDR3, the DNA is TGTGCCAGCAGTTACGCCGCAGGGTTAAGGGGTGGCTACACCTTC. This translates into CASSYAAGLRGGYTF.

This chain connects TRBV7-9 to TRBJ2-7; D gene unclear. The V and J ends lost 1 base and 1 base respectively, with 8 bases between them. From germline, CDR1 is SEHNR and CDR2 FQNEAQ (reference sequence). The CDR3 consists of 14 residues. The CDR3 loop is CASSLGTGSYEQYF. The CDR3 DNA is TGTGCCAGCAGCTTAGGTACGGGTTCCTACGAGCAGTACTTC. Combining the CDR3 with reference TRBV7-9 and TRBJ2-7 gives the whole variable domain DTGVSQNPRHKITKRGQNVTFRCDPISEHNRLYWYRQTLGQGPEFLTYFQNEAQLEKSRLLSDRFSAERPKGSFSTLEIQRTEQGDSAMYLCASSLGTGSYEQYFGPGTRLTVT.

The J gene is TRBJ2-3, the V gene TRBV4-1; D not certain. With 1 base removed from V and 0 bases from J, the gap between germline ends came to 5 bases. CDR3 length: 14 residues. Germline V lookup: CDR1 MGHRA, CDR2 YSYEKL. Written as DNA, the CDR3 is TGCGCCAGCAGCCAAGGACTTAGCACAGATACGCAGTATTTT. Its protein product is CASSQGLSTDTQYF.

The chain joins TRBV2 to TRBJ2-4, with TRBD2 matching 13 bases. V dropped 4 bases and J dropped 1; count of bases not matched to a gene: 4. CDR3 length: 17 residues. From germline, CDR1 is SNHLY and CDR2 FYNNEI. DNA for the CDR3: TGTGCCAGCAGTGGACTAGCGGGAGGAGTGGCCAAAAACATTCAGTACTTC. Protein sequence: CASSGLAGGVAKNIQYF.

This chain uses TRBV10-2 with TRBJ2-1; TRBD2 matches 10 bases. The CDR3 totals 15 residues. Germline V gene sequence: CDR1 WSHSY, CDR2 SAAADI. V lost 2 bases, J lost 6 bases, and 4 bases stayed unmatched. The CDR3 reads CASSEPSGSSNEQFF. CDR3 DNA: TGCGCCAGCAGTGAGCCTAGCGGGAGTTCCAATGAGCAGTTCTTC.

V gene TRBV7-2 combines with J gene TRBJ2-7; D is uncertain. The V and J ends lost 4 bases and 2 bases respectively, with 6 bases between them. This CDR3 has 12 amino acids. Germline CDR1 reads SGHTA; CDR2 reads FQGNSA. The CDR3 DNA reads TGTGCCAGCAGCTCGACTCCCTACGAGCAGTACTTC. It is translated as CASSSTPYEQYF.

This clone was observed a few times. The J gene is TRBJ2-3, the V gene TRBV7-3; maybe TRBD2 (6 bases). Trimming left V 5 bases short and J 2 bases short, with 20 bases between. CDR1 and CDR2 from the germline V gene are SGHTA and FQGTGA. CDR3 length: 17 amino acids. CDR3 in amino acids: CASSRRALAPVTDTQYF. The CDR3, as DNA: TGTGCCAGCAGCCGGAGGGCATTAGCCCCCGTCACAGATACGCAGTATTTT.

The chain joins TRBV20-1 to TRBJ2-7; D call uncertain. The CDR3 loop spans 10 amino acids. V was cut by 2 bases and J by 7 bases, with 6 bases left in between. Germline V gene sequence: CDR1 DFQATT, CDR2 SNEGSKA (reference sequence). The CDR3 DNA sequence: TGCAGTGCTAGATCTCCGGAGCAGTACTTC. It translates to CSARSPEQYF.

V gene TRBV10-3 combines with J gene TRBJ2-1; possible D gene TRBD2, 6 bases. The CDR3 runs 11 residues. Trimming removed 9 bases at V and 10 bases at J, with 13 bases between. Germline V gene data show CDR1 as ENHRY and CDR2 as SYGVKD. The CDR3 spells CAIGRLDEQFF. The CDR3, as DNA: TGTGCCATTGGAAGACTAGACGAGCAGTTCTTC.

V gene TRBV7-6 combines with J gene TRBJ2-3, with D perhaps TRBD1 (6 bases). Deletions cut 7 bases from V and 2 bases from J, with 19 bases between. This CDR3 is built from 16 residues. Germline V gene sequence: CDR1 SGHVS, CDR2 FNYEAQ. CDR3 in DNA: TGTGCCAGCACCTCAGGGGTGACTACCAACACAGATACGCAGTATTTT. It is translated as CASTSGVTTNTDTQYF.